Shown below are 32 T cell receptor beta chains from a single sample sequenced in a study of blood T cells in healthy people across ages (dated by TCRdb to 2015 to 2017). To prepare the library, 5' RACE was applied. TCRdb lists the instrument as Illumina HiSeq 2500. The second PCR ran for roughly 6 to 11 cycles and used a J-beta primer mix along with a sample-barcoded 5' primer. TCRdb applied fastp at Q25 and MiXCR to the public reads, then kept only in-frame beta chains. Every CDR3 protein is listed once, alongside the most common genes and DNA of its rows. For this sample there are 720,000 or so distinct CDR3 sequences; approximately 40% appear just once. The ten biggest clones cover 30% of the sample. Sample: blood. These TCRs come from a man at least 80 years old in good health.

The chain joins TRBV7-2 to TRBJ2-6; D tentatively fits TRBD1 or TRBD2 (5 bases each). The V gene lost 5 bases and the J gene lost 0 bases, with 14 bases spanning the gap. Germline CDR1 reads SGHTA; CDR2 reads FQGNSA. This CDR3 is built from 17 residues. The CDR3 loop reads CASSRLRDLSGANVLTF. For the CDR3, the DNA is TGTGCCAGCAGCAGACTAAGGGACCTCTCTGGGGCCAACGTCCTGACTTTC.

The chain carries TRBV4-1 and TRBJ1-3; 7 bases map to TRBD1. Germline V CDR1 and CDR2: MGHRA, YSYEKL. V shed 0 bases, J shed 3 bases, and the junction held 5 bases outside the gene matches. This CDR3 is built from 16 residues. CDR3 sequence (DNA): TGCGCCAGCAGCCAAGATTACAGGGGAATTGGAAACACCATATATTTT. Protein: CASSQDYRGIGNTIYF.

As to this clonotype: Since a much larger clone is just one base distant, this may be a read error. The DNA for the CDR3 is TGTGCCAGCAGCAAAGCGCAAGGGACTAGCGGGCCAACTCCCTACAATGAGCAGTACTTC. It is translated as CASSKAQGTSGPTPYNEQYF. This rearrangement joins TRBV21-1 to TRBJ2-1; TRBD2, the table's D call, was not compared with the DNA. The tail of the sequence fits TRBJ2-7 better, so the J call may be wrong. TRBV21-1 is termed a pseudogene. This CDR3 contains 20 residues.

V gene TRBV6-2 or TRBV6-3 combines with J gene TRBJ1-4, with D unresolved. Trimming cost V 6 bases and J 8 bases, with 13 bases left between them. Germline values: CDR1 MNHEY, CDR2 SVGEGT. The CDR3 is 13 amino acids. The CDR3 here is CASSTSVGEKLFF. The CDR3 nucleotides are TGTGCCAGCAGCACCTCGGTAGGCGAAAAACTGTTTTTT.

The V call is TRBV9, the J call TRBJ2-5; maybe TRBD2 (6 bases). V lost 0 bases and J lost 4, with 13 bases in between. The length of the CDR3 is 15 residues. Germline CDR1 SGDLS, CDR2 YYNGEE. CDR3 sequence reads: CASSVVATSSETQYF. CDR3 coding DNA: TGTGCCAGCAGCGTAGTGGCGACTAGTTCAGAGACCCAGTACTTC. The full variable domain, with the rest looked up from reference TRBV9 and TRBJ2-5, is DSGVTQTPKHLITATGQRVTLRCSPRSGDLSVYWYQQSLDQGLQFLIQYYNGEERAKGNILERFSAQQFPDLHSELNLSSLELGDSALYFCASSVVATSSETQYFGPGTRLLVL.

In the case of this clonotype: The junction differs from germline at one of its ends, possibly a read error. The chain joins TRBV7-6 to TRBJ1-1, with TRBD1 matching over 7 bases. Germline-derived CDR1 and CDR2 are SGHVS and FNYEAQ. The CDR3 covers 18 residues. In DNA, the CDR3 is TGTGCCAGCAGCCCCTCCCCCCCGGGACAGACTATGAACGCTGAAGCTTTCTTT. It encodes CASSPSPPGQTMNAEAFF. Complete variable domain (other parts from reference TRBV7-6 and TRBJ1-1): GAGVSQSPRYKVTKRGQDVALRCDPISGHVSLYWYRQALGQGPEFLTYFNYEAQQDKSGLPNDRFSAERPEGSISTLTIQRTEQRDSAMYRCASSPSPPGQTMNAEAFFGQGTRLTVV.

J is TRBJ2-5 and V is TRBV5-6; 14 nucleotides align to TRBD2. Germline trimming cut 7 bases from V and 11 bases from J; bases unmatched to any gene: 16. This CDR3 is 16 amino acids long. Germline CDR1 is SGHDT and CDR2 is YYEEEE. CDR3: CASGRLAGGLSSEQYF. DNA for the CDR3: TGTGCCAGCGGTAGACTAGCGGGGGGGCTATCCAGTGAGCAGTACTTC.

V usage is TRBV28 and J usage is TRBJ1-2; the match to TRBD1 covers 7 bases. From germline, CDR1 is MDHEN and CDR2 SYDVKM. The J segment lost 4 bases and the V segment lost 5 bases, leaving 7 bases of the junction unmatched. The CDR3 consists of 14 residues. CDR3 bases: TGTGCCAGCAGTCAAACAGGGGCGTCCTATGGCTACACCTTC. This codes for CASSQTGASYGYTF.

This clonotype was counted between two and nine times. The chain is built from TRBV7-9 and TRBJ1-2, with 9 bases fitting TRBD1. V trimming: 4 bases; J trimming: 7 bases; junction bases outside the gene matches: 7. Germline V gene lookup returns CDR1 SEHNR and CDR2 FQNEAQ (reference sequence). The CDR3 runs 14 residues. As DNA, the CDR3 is TGTGCCAGCAGCTCGGACAGGGGAATTAGTGGCTACACCTTC. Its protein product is CASSSDRGISGYTF.

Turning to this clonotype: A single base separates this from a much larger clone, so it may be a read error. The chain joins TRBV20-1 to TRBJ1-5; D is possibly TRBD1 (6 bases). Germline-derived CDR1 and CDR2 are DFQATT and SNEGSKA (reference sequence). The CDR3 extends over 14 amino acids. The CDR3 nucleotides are TGCGGTGCTAAGGGGGAAGGTAGCAATCAGCCCCAGCATTTT. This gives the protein CGAKGEGSNQPQHF.

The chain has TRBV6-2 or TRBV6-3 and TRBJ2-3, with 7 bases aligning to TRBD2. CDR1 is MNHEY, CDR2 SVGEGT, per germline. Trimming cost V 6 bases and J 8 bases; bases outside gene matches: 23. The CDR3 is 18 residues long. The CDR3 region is CASSPPEGRGRSAGTQYF. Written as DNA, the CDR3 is TGTGCCAGCAGCCCTCCTGAGGGGAGGGGACGATCGGCAGGTACGCAGTATTTT.

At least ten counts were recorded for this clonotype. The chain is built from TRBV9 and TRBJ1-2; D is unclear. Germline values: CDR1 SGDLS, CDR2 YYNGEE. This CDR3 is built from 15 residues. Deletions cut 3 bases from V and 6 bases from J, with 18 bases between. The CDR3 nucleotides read TGTGCCAGCAGCGCTAATCCAGGTGGCCGCGATGGCTACACCTTC. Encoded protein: CASSANPGGRDGYTF.

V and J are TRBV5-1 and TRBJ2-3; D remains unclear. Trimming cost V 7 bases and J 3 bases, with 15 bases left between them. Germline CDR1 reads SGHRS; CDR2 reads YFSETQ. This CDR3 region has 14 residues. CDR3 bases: TGCGCCAGCTCAGACCCTTTCGGGACAGATACGCAGTATTTT. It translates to CASSDPFGTDTQYF.

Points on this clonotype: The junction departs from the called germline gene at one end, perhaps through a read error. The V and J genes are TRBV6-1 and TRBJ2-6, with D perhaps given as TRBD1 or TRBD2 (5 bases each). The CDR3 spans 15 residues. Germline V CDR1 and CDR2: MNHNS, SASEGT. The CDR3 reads CASMPGNSGANALTF. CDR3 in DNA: TGTGCCAGCATGCCGGGGAACTCTGGGGCCAACGCCCTGACTTTC.

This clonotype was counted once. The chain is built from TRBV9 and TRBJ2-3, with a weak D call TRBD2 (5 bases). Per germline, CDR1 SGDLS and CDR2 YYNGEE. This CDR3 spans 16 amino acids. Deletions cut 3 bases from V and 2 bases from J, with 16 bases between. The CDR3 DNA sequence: TGTGCCAGCAGCGAGGCCAATCGGGGATCCACAGATACGCAGTATTTT. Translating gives CASSEANRGSTDTQYF.

The CDR3 region has the DNA TGTGCCAGCAGCGCACAGGGGCTTAGGACCGGGGAGCTGTTTTTT. Amino acids: CASSAQGLRTGELFF. V is TRBV7-2 and J is TRBJ2-2; 7 nucleotides align to TRBD1. The CDR3 has 15 residues. The J segment lost 5 bases and the V segment lost 5 bases, leaving 8 bases of the junction unmatched. CDR1 is SGHTA and CDR2 is FQGNSA in the germline V gene.

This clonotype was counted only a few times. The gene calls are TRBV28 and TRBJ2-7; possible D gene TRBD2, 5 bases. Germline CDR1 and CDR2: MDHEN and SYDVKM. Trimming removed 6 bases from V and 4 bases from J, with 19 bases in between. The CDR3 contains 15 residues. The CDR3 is CASSHLGSDPYEQYF. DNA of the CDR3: TGTGCCAGCAGCCACTTAGGGAGCGACCCGTACGAGCAGTACTTC.

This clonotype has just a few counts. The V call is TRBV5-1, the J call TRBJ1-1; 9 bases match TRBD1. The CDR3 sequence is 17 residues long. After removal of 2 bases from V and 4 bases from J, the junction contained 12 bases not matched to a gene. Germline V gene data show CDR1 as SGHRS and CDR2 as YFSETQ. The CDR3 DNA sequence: TGCGCCAGCAGCTTAGTCACCGGGACAGGGCTGGGCACTGAAGCTTTCTTT. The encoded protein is CASSLVTGTGLGTEAFF.

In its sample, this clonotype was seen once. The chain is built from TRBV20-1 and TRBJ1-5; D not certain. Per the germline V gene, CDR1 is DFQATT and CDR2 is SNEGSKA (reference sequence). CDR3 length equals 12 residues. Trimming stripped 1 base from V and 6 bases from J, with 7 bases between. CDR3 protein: CSARGDSQPQHF. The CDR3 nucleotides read TGCAGTGCTAGAGGGGATAGTCAGCCCCAGCATTTT.

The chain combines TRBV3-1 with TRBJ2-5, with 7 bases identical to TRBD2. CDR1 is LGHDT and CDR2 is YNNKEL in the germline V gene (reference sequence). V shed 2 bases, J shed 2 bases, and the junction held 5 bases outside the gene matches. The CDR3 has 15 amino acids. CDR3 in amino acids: CASSQSGGRQETQYF. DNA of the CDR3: TGTGCCAGCAGCCAATCGGGGGGAAGACAAGAGACCCAGTACTTC.

The CDR3 nucleotides are TGTGCCAGCAGGGTCGACCTATCCGGGACAGGCTCCTACGAGCAGTACTTC. As protein: CASRVDLSGTGSYEQYF. The chain uses TRBV6-2 or TRBV6-3 and TRBJ2-7, with TRBD1 matching over 8 bases. The germline V gene encodes CDR1 MNHEY and CDR2 SVGEGT. This CDR3 spans 17 amino acids. V shed 6 bases and J 0 bases; nucleotides not matched to a gene: 13.

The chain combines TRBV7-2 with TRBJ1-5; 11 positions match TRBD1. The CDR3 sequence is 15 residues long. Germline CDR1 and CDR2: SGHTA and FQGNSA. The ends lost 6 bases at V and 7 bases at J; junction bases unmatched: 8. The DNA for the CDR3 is TGTGCCAGCAGTTGGAGGACAGGGGGCCTACAGCCCCAGCATTTT. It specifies CASSWRTGGLQPQHF. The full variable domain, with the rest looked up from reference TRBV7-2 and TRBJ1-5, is GAGVSQSPSNKVTEKGKDVELRCDPISGHTALYWYRQSLGQGLEFLIYFQGNSAPDKSGLPSDRFSAERTGGSVSTLTIQRTQQEDSAVYLCASSWRTGGLQPQHFGDGTRLSIL.

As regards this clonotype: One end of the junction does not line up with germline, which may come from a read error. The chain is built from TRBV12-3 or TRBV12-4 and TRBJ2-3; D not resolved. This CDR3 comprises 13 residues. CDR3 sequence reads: CTSSPPNTDTQYF. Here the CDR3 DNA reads TGTACCAGCAGCCCACCTAACACAGATACGCAGTATTTT.

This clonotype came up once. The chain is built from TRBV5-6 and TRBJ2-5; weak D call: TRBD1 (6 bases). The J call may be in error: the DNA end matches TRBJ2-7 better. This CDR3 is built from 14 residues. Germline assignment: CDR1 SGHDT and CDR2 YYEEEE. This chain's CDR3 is CASSVVGQHYEQYF. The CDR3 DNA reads TGTGCCAGCAGCGTGGTAGGACAGCACTACGAGCAGTACTTC.

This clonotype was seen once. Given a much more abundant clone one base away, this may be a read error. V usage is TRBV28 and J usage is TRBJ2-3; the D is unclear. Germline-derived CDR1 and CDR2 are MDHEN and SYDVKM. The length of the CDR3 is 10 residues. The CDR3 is CACSSNTQYF. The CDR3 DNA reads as TGTGCCTGCAGTTCGAATACGCAGTATTTT.

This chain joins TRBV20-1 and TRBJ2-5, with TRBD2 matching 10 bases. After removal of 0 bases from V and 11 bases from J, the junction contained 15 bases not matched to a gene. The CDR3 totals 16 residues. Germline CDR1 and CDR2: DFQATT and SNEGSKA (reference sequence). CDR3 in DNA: TGCAGTGCTAGAGACCAACTAGCGGGGACCCACAATGAGCAGTACTTC. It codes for CSARDQLAGTHNEQYF.

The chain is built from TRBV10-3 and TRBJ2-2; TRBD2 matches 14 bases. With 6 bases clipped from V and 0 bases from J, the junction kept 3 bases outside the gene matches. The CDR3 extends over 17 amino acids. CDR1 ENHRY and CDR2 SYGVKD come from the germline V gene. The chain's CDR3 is CAISEGLAGANTGELFF. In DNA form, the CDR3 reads TGTGCCATCAGCGAGGGACTAGCGGGAGCGAACACCGGGGAGCTGTTTTTT.

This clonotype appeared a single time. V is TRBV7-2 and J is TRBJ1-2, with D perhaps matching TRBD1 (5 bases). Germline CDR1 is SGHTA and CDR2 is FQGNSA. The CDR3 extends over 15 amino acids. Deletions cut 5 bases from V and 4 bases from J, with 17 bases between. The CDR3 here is CASSRDQGRGYGYTF. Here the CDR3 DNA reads TGTGCCAGCAGCCGGGATCAGGGACGGGGCTATGGCTACACCTTC.

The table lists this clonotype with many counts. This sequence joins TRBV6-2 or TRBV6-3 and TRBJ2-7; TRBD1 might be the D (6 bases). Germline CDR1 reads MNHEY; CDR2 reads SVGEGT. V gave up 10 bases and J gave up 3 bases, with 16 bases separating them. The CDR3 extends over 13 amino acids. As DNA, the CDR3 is TGTGCCATCAGGGGAGACGCTCACTACGAGCAGTACTTC. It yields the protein CAIRGDAHYEQYF.

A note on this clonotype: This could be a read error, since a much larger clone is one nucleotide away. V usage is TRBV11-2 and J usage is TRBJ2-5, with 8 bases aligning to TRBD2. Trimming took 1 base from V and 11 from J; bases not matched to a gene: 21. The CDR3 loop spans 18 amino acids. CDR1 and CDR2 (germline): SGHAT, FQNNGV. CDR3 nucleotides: TGTGCCAGCAGCTTAGGACTAGCGTCCAAGGTGGGGTACAATGAGCAGTACTTC. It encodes CASSLGLASKVGYNEQYF.

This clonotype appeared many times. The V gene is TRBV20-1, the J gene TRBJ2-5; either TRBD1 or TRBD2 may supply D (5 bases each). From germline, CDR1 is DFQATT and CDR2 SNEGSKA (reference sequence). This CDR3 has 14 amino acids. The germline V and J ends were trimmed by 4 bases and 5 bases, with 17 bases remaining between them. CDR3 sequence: CSATVLGPRETQYF. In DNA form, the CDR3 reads TGCAGTGCTACCGTTTTGGGACCTAGGGAGACCCAGTACTTC.

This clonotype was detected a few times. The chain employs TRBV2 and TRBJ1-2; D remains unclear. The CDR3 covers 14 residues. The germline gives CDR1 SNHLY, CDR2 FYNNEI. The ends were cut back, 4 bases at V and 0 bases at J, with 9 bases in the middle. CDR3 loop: CASSVGVTNYGYTF. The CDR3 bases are TGTGCCAGCAGTGTGGGAGTCACTAACTATGGCTACACCTTC.